This TCR beta chain was recorded in a study of blood T cells in healthy people across ages. Researchers isolated at least 7 million PBMCs per sample. Primers used in a second PCR of roughly 7 to 12 cycles were a sample-barcoded 5' primer and a J-beta primer mix. From the 5' RACE reads, TCRdb called clonotypes with MiXCR, one entry per CDR3 protein. The sample holds hundreds of thousands of distinct CDR3 sequences, more than 55% seen once. This CDR3 comprises 15 residues. CDR1 is MNHEY, CDR2 SMNVEV, per germline (reference sequence). This clonotype was seen only a few times. Relative to the germline gene, one junction end is altered; a read error may explain this.

The clonotype comes from a man aged 40-55 years in good health. Sequencing was carried out using blood. V is TRBV27 and J is TRBJ2-7; 11 bases map to TRBD2. DNA for the CDR3: TGTGCCAGCAGTTTAGGCACTAGCGGGAGATACGGGCAGTACTTC. Its translation: CASSLGTSGRYGQYF.